A selection of T cell receptor beta chains follows, all from one sample in a study of shared clonotypes between healthy human individuals. The data were produced by immunoSEQ multiplex PCR, yet TCRdb's version contains in-frame clones alone and is incomplete. Found here are around 580,000 clones, 95% to 98% of them singletons; the top ten hold approximately 0.33%. The sequenced material came from naive CD8+ T cells sorted from blood. These receptor sequences come from a man aged 30 to 45 in good health. CDR3s include the opening cysteine and the closing phenylalanine or tryptophan. A D gene is named only where the DNA matches it firmly. Size is omitted from some rows. Given values are once, few, many or a class for expanded clones.

cdr3_length,v_call,j_call,d_call,clone_size,cdr3_nt,cdr3_aa
18,TRBV13,TRBJ2-1,TRBD2,-,TGTGCCAGCAGCCCCTGGACCCCTCTAGCGGGAGAGGGGGATGAGCAGTTCTTC,CASSPWTPLAGEGDEQFF
16,TRBV5-6,TRBJ2-1,-,-,TGTGCCAGCAGCTACACAGCGGGTCTCTCCTACAATGAGCAGTTCTTC,CASSYTAGLSYNEQFF
14,TRBV10-2,TRBJ1-2,-,once,TGCGCCAGCACCAGAGCCAGCAGCTCCTATGGCTACACCTTC,CASTRASSSYGYTF
15,TRBV27,TRBJ2-1,-,-,TGTGCCAGCAGTTTTTTACAAGCCCAGTACAATGAGCAGTTCTTC,CASSFLQAQYNEQFF
15,TRBV4-3,TRBJ2-3,TRBD1,once,TGCGCCAGCAGCCCCACCCGACAGGGCGTAGATACGCAGTATTTT,CASSPTRQGVDTQYF
14,TRBV14,TRBJ2-7,TRBD2,once,TGTGCCAGCAGCCCCGCGGGGGGGCCCTACGAGCAGTACTTC,CASSPAGGPYEQYF
13,TRBV30,TRBJ2-7,-,-,TGTGCCTGGAGGGACAGAAGCTCCTACGAGCAGTACTTC,CAWRDRSSYEQYF
15,TRBV7-2,TRBJ2-7,TRBD1,-,TGTGCCAGCAGCTCATCGGACAGGGGGCCCAGCGAGCAGTACTTC,CASSSSDRGPSEQYF
22,TRBV14,TRBJ2-3,TRBD2,-,TGTGCCAGCAGCCAAGGCGCTAAACTAGCGGGAGGATTTATGGGTCCCGCAGATACGCAGTATTTT,CASSQGAKLAGGFMGPADTQYF
12,TRBV10-3,TRBJ2-7,-,-,TGTGCCATCAGGGACGTACCCTACGAGCAGTACTTC,CAIRDVPYEQYF
19,TRBV5-1,TRBJ2-3,-,-,TGCGCCAGCAGCTTTTACGTCCGAGGGGCATCTACTAGCACAGATACGCAGTATTTT,CASSFYVRGASTSTDTQYF
21,TRBV10-1,TRBJ1-4,-,-,TGCGCCAGCAGTGAGCCCCCGACGGGGGTCAACATTCCCCCAACTAATGAAAAACTGTTTTTT,CASSEPPTGVNIPPTNEKLFF
15,TRBV9,TRBJ2-1,-,-,TGTGCCAGCAGCACCGGAGGAATCGGTTACAATGAGCAGTTCTTC,CASSTGGIGYNEQFF
16,TRBV11-2,TRBJ2-1,TRBD2,-,TGTGCCAGCAGCTTAGTAGCGGGAGGGCTTGGGAATGAGCAGTTCTTC,CASSLVAGGLGNEQFF
11,TRBV11-2,TRBJ2-7,-,-,TGTGCCAGCAGGACGGCGTACGAGCAGTACTTC,CASRTAYEQYF
16,TRBV19,TRBJ2-1,TRBD2,-,TGTGCCAGTAAGACGACTAGCGGGAGCATTGGCGACGAGCAGTTCTTC,CASKTTSGSIGDEQFF
14,TRBV5-1,TRBJ1-1,-,-,TGCGCCAGCAGCTTGATGTCTCAGAACACTGAAGCTTTCTTT,CASSLMSQNTEAFF
17,TRBV7-6,TRBJ2-1,TRBD1,-,TGTGCCAGCAGCTTATCCGACAGGGGCTTCTCCTACAATGAGCAGTTCTTC,CASSLSDRGFSYNEQFF
15,TRBV7-9,TRBJ2-5,-,-,TGTGCCTGCGAAAAGGACAGAGGAGCCCAAGAGACCCAGTACTTC,CACEKDRGAQETQYF
17,TRBV2,TRBJ2-5,-,-,TGTGCCAGCAGTGATGGCCAGGGGGTTCGGGGGCAAGAGACCCAGTACTTC,CASSDGQGVRGQETQYF
11,TRBV27,TRBJ2-7,-,once,TGTGCCAGCAGGAACTCCTACGAGCAGTACTTC,CASRNSYEQYF
13,TRBV19,TRBJ1-2,-,once,TGTGCCAGCTCTAATGGGGGAGGAGGCGGCTACACCTTC,CASSNGGGGGYTF
17,TRBV4-1,TRBJ2-1,TRBD1,once,TGCGCCAGCAGCCAAGATTCCCTAGGGACAGGGTCTGAATTGCAGTTCTTC,CASSQDSLGTGSELQFF
14,TRBV7-6,TRBJ2-3,-,-,TGTGCCAGCAGCTTAGACTTAGCGGCAGATACGCAGTATTTT,CASSLDLAADTQYF
11,TRBV10-2,TRBJ1-1,-,-,TGCGCCAGCAGTGAGGGGGTAGAAGCTTTCTTT,CASSEGVEAFF